The source of this T cell receptor (beta chain) is a study of CD8+CD57+ T cells in acquired aplastic anemia. Overall study: Sorted CD4+ and CD8+ cells yielded around 3.2 ug of DNA on average. Healthy donor sequencing depth: some 10 million CD4+, roughly 11 million CD8+ reads. Whole-study results and caveats: Between patients and controls, CD8+ Simpson's diversity did not vary significantly. In common between the patients and the controls were twenty-nine CD8+ CDR3 sequences.

Genomic DNA templated the TCR beta VDJ and CDR3 profiling. TCRdb redid the calling of the reads with MiXCR, one entry per CDR3 protein. The data contain about 400,000 distinct CDR3 sequences, roughly 64% of them seen just once; the ten biggest clones take up approximately 3.9%. Comments on this clonotype: Its specificity is not known.

This CDR3 contains 15 residues. In germline, CDR1 is LNHDA, CDR2 SQIVND (reference sequence). V lost 3 bases, J lost 2 bases, and 11 bases lay in between. The chain has TRBV19 and TRBJ1-5; D might be TRBD1 (6 bases). This TCR derives from a human donor in good health, serving as a control. Sequences were obtained from sorted CD4+, CD8+, or CD8+CD57+ T cells (not recorded which) from PBMCs. In DNA form, the CDR3 reads TGTGCCAGTAGTATTGGGGGGGGCGGCAATCAGCCCCAGCATTTT. It specifies CASSIGGGGNQPQHF.